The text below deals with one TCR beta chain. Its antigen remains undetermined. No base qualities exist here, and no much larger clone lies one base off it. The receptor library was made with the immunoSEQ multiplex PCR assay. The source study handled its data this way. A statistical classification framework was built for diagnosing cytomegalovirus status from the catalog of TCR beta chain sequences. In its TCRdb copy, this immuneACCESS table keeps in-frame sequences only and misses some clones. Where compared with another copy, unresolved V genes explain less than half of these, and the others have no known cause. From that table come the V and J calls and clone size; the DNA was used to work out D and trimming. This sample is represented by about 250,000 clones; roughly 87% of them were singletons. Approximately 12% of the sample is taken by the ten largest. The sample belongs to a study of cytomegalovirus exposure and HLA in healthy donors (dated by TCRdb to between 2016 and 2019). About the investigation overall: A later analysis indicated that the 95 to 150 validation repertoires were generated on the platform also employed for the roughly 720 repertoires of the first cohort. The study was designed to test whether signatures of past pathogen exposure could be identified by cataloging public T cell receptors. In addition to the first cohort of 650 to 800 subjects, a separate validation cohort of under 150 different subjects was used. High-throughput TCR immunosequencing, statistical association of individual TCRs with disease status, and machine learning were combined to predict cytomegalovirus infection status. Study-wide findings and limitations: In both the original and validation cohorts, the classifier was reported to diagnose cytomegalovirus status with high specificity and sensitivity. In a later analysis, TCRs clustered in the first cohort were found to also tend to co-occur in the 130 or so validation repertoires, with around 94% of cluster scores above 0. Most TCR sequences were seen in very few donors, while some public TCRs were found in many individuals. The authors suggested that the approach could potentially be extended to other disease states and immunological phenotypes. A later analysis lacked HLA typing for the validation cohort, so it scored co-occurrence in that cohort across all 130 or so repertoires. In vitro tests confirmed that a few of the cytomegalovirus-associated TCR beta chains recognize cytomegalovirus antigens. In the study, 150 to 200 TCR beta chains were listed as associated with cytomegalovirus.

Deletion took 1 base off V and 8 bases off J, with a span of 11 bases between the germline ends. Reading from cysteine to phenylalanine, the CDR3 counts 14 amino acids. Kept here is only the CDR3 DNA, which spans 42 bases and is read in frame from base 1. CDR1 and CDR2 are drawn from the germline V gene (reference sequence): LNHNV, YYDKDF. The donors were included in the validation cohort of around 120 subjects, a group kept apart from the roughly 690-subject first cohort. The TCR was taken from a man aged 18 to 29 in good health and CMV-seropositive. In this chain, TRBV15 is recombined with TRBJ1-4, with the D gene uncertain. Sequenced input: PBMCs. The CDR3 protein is CATSRGHLREKLFF. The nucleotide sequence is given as TGTGCCACCAGCAGAGGGCACTTGAGAGAAAAACTGTTTTTT.